This TCR beta chain stems from a study of blood T cell repertoires in COVID-19. Across the whole study: COVID-19 samples collected from the United States, Italy and Spain covered acute and convalescent phases. Sources were T cells, B-cell-depleted T cells, or PBMCs; the material itself was cDNA or gDNA.

It was during active infection that Seattle patients were enrolled and then longitudinally followed. This clone is a singleton in its sample. Per the authors' pipeline: Nucleated cell number was recorded as an estimate derived from reference gene primer amplification. Here immunoSEQ multiplex PCR was the method, and the copy in TCRdb shows in-frame clones only, minus some. That table is the source of V, J and clone size, and D and trimming were worked out from the DNA. This repertoire shows 350,000 to 450,000 clones, roughly 90% found once; its top ten account for under 8.5%. The length of the CDR3 is 13 residues. The V gene end was trimmed by 6 bases and the J gene end by 7 bases; junction bases not matched to a gene: 3. Germline lookup yields CDR1 SNHLY and CDR2 FYNNEI.

The chain is built from TRBV2 and TRBJ1-2; 12 bases are shared with TRBD1. This TCR came from a woman aged 60-75 years with COVID-19, enrolled during active disease. Specimen: peripheral blood. The CDR3, as DNA: TGTGCCAGCAGGGGGACAGGGGGCGGTGGCTACACCTTC. Translation gives CASRGTGGGGYTF.